A selection of T cell receptor beta chains follows, all from one sample in a study of human T cells and chemical hapten exposure. Each CDR3 protein gets one entry after TCRdb re-called the RACE reads with MiXCR. The sample records more than 65,000 distinct CDR3 sequences, roughly 7.1% being singletons. Sequencing was performed on whole blood, taken in connection with sensitization to the hapten diphenylcyclopropenone (DPC). These receptors were taken from a woman aged 30 to 39 with alopecia areata. Some clones in this sample may be carry-over from other donors' samples. Both conserved end residues are part of each CDR3. D genes are given only for firm matches. Not every row has a clone size; where given, it reads once, few, many or a size class.

. 15 TRBJ1-1 . TRBV12-3/TRBV12-4 CASKGQGGAVGEAFF TGTGCCTCCAAGGGGCAGGGAGGGGCGGTAGGTGAAGCTTTCTTT
TRBD2 15 TRBJ2-3 . TRBV7-9 CASSEGTTHTDTQYF TGTGCCAGCAGCGAAGGGACTACTCACACAGATACGCAGTATTTT
. 15 TRBJ1-1 few TRBV6-5 CASSFYRNMNTEAFF TGTGCCAGCAGTTTTTACAGGAACATGAACACTGAAGCTTTCTTT
. 12 TRBJ1-1 many TRBV12-3/TRBV12-4 CASSPVVNEAFF TGTGCCAGCAGTCCCGTCGTAAACGAAGCTTTCTTT
. 16 TRBJ2-1 few TRBV12-3/TRBV12-4 CASSSGQFSSYNEQFF TGTGCCAGCAGTTCCGGACAGTTTAGCTCCTACAATGAGCAGTTCTTC
TRBD1 14 TRBJ1-5 few TRBV24-1 CATLGGFGNQPQHF TGTGCCACTTTAGGGGGCTTTGGGAATCAGCCCCAGCATTTT
. 12 TRBJ2-5 . TRBV6-6 CASWGWGETQYF TGTGCCAGCTGGGGATGGGGAGAGACCCAGTACTTC
. 14 TRBJ2-1 . TRBV10-1 CASSSGSPSGEQFF TGCGCCAGCAGTAGTGGGTCCCCCAGCGGGGAGCAGTTCTTC
TRBD2 16 TRBJ2-3 many TRBV7-3 CASSRGGLADTDTQYF TGTGCCAGCAGCCGAGGGGGACTAGCGGATACAGATACGCAGTATTTT
. 15 TRBJ1-6 many TRBV20-1 CSARQGSSYNSPLHF TGCAGTGCTAGACAGGGGAGCTCCTATAATTCACCCCTCCACTTT
TRBD1 13 TRBJ2-7 many TRBV19 CASRTGVLDEQYF TGTGCCAGCCGTACAGGGGTGTTGGACGAGCAGTACTTC
TRBD1 15 TRBJ2-3 many TRBV5-1 CASSWMGQGGDTQYF TGCGCCAGCAGCTGGATGGGACAGGGCGGAGATACGCAGTATTTT
TRBD2 19 TRBJ2-3 few TRBV11-2 CASSYTGLAGGLFTDTQYF TGTGCCAGCAGCTATACCGGACTAGCGGGGGGCCTATTCACAGATACGCAGTATTTT
. 14 TRBJ1-2 few TRBV3-1 CASSQDWKGSGYTF TGTGCCAGCAGCCAAGATTGGAAAGGGAGTGGCTACACCTTC
. 12 TRBJ1-6 few TRBV13 CASSLPSGPLHF TGTGCCAGCAGCTTACCTTCTGGGCCCCTCCACTTT